This is a list of T cell receptor beta chains from one sample in a study of T cells in Graves' hyperthyroidism and ophthalmopathy. TCRdb re-called the multiplex PCR reads with MiXCR, one entry per CDR3 protein. The data contain more than 550,000 distinct CDR3 sequences, 45% of them singletons. Sequencing used peripheral blood or thyroid tissue (not recorded which). The receptors derive from an adult man with Graves' disease, either hyperthyroidism or ophthalmopathy (not recorded which). Both conserved end residues are part of each CDR3. D genes are given only for firm matches. The listing skips clone size in some rows; elsewhere it reads once, few, many or a size class.

v_call: TRBV10-3; d_call: TRBD1; j_call: TRBJ1-5; clone_size: .; cdr3_nt: TGTGCCATCAGTGAGGGAAAATGGGACAGGGGCGTTGTACAGCCCCAGCATTTT; cdr3_aa: CAISEGKWDRGVVQPQHF
v_call: TRBV7-3; d_call: .; j_call: TRBJ1-6; clone_size: many; cdr3_nt: TGTGCCAGCAGCGCCGACAGTAGTTCACCCCTCCACTTT; cdr3_aa: CASSADSSSPLHF
v_call: TRBV7-2; d_call: .; j_call: TRBJ2-5; clone_size: .; cdr3_nt: TGTGCCAGCAGCCGCAGGGGGGGGGGGGAACAAGAGACCCAGTACTTC; cdr3_aa: CASSRRGGGEQETQYF
v_call: TRBV7-9; d_call: .; j_call: TRBJ1-5; clone_size: many; cdr3_nt: TGTGCCAGCAGCTTCGGTTCCGATCAGCCCCAGCATTTT; cdr3_aa: CASSFGSDQPQHF
v_call: TRBV6-5; d_call: .; j_call: TRBJ2-7; clone_size: .; cdr3_nt: TGTGCCAGCACTCTATCCTACGAGCAGTACTTC; cdr3_aa: CASTLSYEQYF
v_call: TRBV12-3/TRBV12-4; d_call: .; j_call: TRBJ1-2; clone_size: few; cdr3_nt: TGTGCCAGCAGCCCCCGGGCGGGCTATGGCTACACCTTC; cdr3_aa: CASSPRAGYGYTF
v_call: TRBV7-2; d_call: .; j_call: TRBJ1-3; clone_size: .; cdr3_nt: TGTGCCAGCAGCTTACTAAGCAGTTCGGCAAACACCATATATTTT; cdr3_aa: CASSLLSSSANTIYF
v_call: TRBV20-1; d_call: .; j_call: TRBJ2-6; clone_size: few; cdr3_nt: TGCAGTGCTAGTAACGTAGCCTCTGGGGCCAACGTCCTGACTTTC; cdr3_aa: CSASNVASGANVLTF
v_call: TRBV7-9; d_call: .; j_call: TRBJ1-1; clone_size: many; cdr3_nt: TGTGCCAGCAGCGGCCCCGGCACTGAAGCTTTCTTT; cdr3_aa: CASSGPGTEAFF
v_call: TRBV19; d_call: TRBD2; j_call: TRBJ2-5; clone_size: .; cdr3_nt: TGTGCCAGTAGTCCGGGGGGACTAGCGGGAGGTTGGGAGACCCAGTACTTC; cdr3_aa: CASSPGGLAGGWETQYF
v_call: TRBV2; d_call: TRBD1; j_call: TRBJ2-7; clone_size: .; cdr3_nt: TGTGCCAGCAGTACCGGGACAGAGGCGGACAGGGCTGACCCTTACGAGCAGTACTTC; cdr3_aa: CASSTGTEADRADPYEQYF
v_call: TRBV29-1; d_call: .; j_call: TRBJ2-7; clone_size: many; cdr3_nt: TGCAGCGTTAGGCCGGGACCCACGGTCGAGCAGTACTTC; cdr3_aa: CSVRPGPTVEQYF
v_call: TRBV10-1; d_call: .; j_call: TRBJ2-5; clone_size: many; cdr3_nt: TGCGCCAGCAGTGGAGCAGCCCAAGAGACCCAGTACTTC; cdr3_aa: CASSGAAQETQYF
v_call: TRBV5-1; d_call: TRBD2; j_call: TRBJ2-2; clone_size: .; cdr3_nt: TGCGCCAGCAGCCAAGCGTTGGGACTAGTCACCGGGGAGCTGTTTTTT; cdr3_aa: CASSQALGLVTGELFF
v_call: TRBV9; d_call: .; j_call: TRBJ1-1; clone_size: many; cdr3_nt: TGTGCCAGCAGCGTAGTGGGGTCTGGCGCTGAAGCTTTCTTT; cdr3_aa: CASSVVGSGAEAFF
v_call: TRBV5-1; d_call: TRBD1; j_call: TRBJ1-6; clone_size: many; cdr3_nt: TGCGCCAGCAGCCACCGGGACAGGGGTTCACCCCTCCACTTT; cdr3_aa: CASSHRDRGSPLHF
v_call: TRBV19; d_call: .; j_call: TRBJ1-2; clone_size: few; cdr3_nt: TGTGCCAGTAGTATCACAGGCACTAACTATGGCTACACCTTC; cdr3_aa: CASSITGTNYGYTF
v_call: TRBV24-1; d_call: .; j_call: TRBJ2-6; clone_size: .; cdr3_nt: TGTGCCACCAGTATAGGGGGCTCTGGGGCCAACGTCCTGACTTTC; cdr3_aa: CATSIGGSGANVLTF
v_call: TRBV5-4; d_call: .; j_call: TRBJ1-1; clone_size: few; cdr3_nt: TGTGCCAGCAGCAACCAACAGGGCCTGAACACTGAAGCTTTCTTT; cdr3_aa: CASSNQQGLNTEAFF
v_call: TRBV6-2/TRBV6-3; d_call: .; j_call: TRBJ1-1; clone_size: .; cdr3_nt: TGTGCCAAAGGACACGACAACACTGAAGCTTTCTTT; cdr3_aa: CAKGHDNTEAFF
v_call: TRBV29-1; d_call: .; j_call: TRBJ1-4; clone_size: once; cdr3_nt: TGCAGCGTTGAAGTCACCGGAGTGACTAATGAAAAACTGTTTTTT; cdr3_aa: CSVEVTGVTNEKLFF
v_call: TRBV5-1; d_call: .; j_call: TRBJ1-2; clone_size: few; cdr3_nt: TGCGCCAGCCGCCCAACCCGGGACTATGGCTACACCTTC; cdr3_aa: CASRPTRDYGYTF
v_call: TRBV7-9; d_call: TRBD1; j_call: TRBJ2-5; clone_size: many; cdr3_nt: TGTGCCAGCGCTGCGACAGGGGGGTTACGGGAGACCCAGTACTTC; cdr3_aa: CASAATGGLRETQYF
v_call: TRBV15; d_call: .; j_call: TRBJ2-5; clone_size: once; cdr3_nt: TGTGCCACCAGCAGAGCGACAGGCCCCGCTTTAGAGACGCTGCAGACGAGTGGGTACTTC; cdr3_aa: CATSRATGPALETLQTSGYF
v_call: TRBV3-1; d_call: .; j_call: TRBJ1-1; clone_size: few; cdr3_nt: TGTGCCAGCAGCCAAGCAGGGTGGACTGAAGCTTTCTTT; cdr3_aa: CASSQAGWTEAFF
v_call: TRBV2; d_call: TRBD1; j_call: TRBJ1-4; clone_size: many; cdr3_nt: TGTGCCAGCAGTATCAGGGGGACTAATGAAAAACTGTTTTTT; cdr3_aa: CASSIRGTNEKLFF
v_call: TRBV5-1; d_call: TRBD2; j_call: TRBJ2-2; clone_size: .; cdr3_nt: TGCGCCAGCAGCTTGGGACTAGCGGGAGCCGGGGAGCTGTTTTTT; cdr3_aa: CASSLGLAGAGELFF
v_call: TRBV2; d_call: TRBD1; j_call: TRBJ1-6; clone_size: many; cdr3_nt: TGTGCCAGCAGCTCCGGGACAGGGAGCAATTCACCCCTCCACTTT; cdr3_aa: CASSSGTGSNSPLHF
v_call: TRBV10-2; d_call: .; j_call: TRBJ1-1; clone_size: .; cdr3_nt: TGCGCCAGCAGTGAGGGAGGGCGAGGAGCTTTCTTT; cdr3_aa: CASSEGGRGAFF
v_call: TRBV20-1; d_call: .; j_call: TRBJ2-7; clone_size: .; cdr3_nt: TGCAGTGCTAGGAGTGAGCAGTACTTC; cdr3_aa: CSARSEQYF
v_call: TRBV29-1; d_call: TRBD1; j_call: TRBJ1-2; clone_size: .; cdr3_nt: TGCAGCGTCCAGGGACAGAGCTATGGCTACACCTTC; cdr3_aa: CSVQGQSYGYTF
v_call: TRBV7-2; d_call: TRBD2; j_call: TRBJ2-7; clone_size: once; cdr3_nt: TGCGCCAGCAGCCAAGTGCGGGAGAACGAGCAGTACTTC; cdr3_aa: CASSQVRENEQYF
v_call: TRBV19; d_call: .; j_call: TRBJ2-7; clone_size: .; cdr3_nt: TGTGCCAGTACCCGGGGGTCACCCTACGAGCAGTACTTC; cdr3_aa: CASTRGSPYEQYF
v_call: TRBV7-8; d_call: TRBD1; j_call: TRBJ1-5; clone_size: many; cdr3_nt: TGTGCCAGCAGCTCAGGTCGGACAGGCCGTCTCGTCTATCAGCCCCAGCATTTT; cdr3_aa: CASSSGRTGRLVYQPQHF
v_call: TRBV10-3; d_call: TRBD1; j_call: TRBJ2-5; clone_size: .; cdr3_nt: TGTGCCATCAGTGCCACAGGGGCCAGAGAGACCCAGTACTTC; cdr3_aa: CAISATGARETQYF
v_call: TRBV7-9; d_call: TRBD1; j_call: TRBJ2-5; clone_size: .; cdr3_nt: TGTGCCAGCAACAGTATTACAGGGGGCCGACAAGAGACCCAGTACTTC; cdr3_aa: CASNSITGGRQETQYF
v_call: TRBV6-1; d_call: TRBD1; j_call: TRBJ1-1; clone_size: few; cdr3_nt: TGTGCCAGCAGTCCCGGGACAGTATCGAACACTGAAGCTTTCTTT; cdr3_aa: CASSPGTVSNTEAFF
v_call: TRBV5-1; d_call: .; j_call: TRBJ1-1; clone_size: few; cdr3_nt: TGCGCCAGCAGCCCGCGGGCCGACACTGAAGCTTTCTTT; cdr3_aa: CASSPRADTEAFF
v_call: TRBV2; d_call: TRBD1; j_call: TRBJ1-1; clone_size: .; cdr3_nt: TGTGCCAGCATCTCAGGGGGGTCCACTGAAGCTTTCTTT; cdr3_aa: CASISGGSTEAFF
v_call: TRBV10-3; d_call: .; j_call: TRBJ1-5; clone_size: .; cdr3_nt: TGTGCCATCAGTGAGTCAGGTCTCCATCAGCCCCAGCATTTT; cdr3_aa: CAISESGLHQPQHF
v_call: TRBV7-2; d_call: TRBD2; j_call: TRBJ2-7; clone_size: .; cdr3_nt: TGTGCCAGCAGTTACTCGCTCGGGACTAGCGCCACCTACGAGCAGTACTTC; cdr3_aa: CASSYSLGTSATYEQYF
v_call: TRBV12-3/TRBV12-4; d_call: TRBD1; j_call: TRBJ1-2; clone_size: .; cdr3_nt: TGTGCCAGCAGCCCGCCCTTGGGGGACAGGATCTATGGCTACACCTTC; cdr3_aa: CASSPPLGDRIYGYTF
v_call: TRBV10-3; d_call: .; j_call: TRBJ1-1; clone_size: .; cdr3_nt: TGTGCCATCAGGACAGACATGAACACTGAAGCTTTCTTT; cdr3_aa: CAIRTDMNTEAFF
v_call: TRBV12-3/TRBV12-4; d_call: .; j_call: TRBJ1-2; clone_size: .; cdr3_nt: TGTGCCAGCAGACGCGGCGGGCTAGCATATGGCTACACCTTC; cdr3_aa: CASRRGGLAYGYTF